One and the same sample provided the 32 T cell receptor beta chains below, sequenced in a study of CD8 T cells in Susac syndrome. Reverse transcription of about 0.5 to 1 ug RNA used random hexamers. TCRdb used MiXCR to reprocess the immunoSEQ multiplex PCR reads, holding one entry per CDR3 protein. The sample has 100,000 to 150,000 distinct CDR3 sequences, around 94% seen once. Sequencing input: CD8+ T cells from PBMCs. The source is a human donor with Susac syndrome.

The genes are TRBV12-3 or TRBV12-4 and TRBJ2-7; possible D gene TRBD2, 5 bases. V was shortened by 1 base and J by 3 bases, with 13 bases between the two germline ends. This CDR3 has 15 residues. CDR3 amino acids: CASSLGGALIYEQYF. In DNA form, the CDR3 reads TGTGCCAGCAGTTTAGGGGGAGCGCTGATCTACGAGCAGTACTTC.

The rearrangement uses TRBV13 and TRBJ2-5; D not resolved. The CDR3 is made up of 16 amino acids. V was pared by 4 bases and J by 5 bases, with 20 bases between. The V gene's germline CDR1 is PRHDT and CDR2 FYEKMQ (reference sequence). The CDR3, as DNA: TGTGCCAGCAGCTCCGGCACCACCACGCAAGGGGAGACCCAGTACTTC. It specifies CASSSGTTTQGETQYF. The whole variable domain, filled in from reference TRBV13 and TRBJ2-5, reads AAGVIQSPRHLIKEKRETATLKCYPIPRHDTVYWYQQGPGQDPQFLISFYEKMQSDKGSIPDRFSAQQFSDYHSELNMSSLELGDSALYFCASSSGTTTQGETQYFGPGTRLLVL.

The chain joins TRBV3-1 to TRBJ2-7; TRBD1 matches 8 bases. The trim removed 4 bases at V and 3 bases at J, leaving 5 bases unmatched. The CDR3 sequence is 14 residues long. Germline V lookup: CDR1 LGHDT, CDR2 YNNKEL (reference sequence). This CDR3 is CASSPGQGYYEQYF. The DNA of the CDR3 is TGTGCCAGCAGCCCCGGACAGGGTTACTACGAGCAGTACTTC.

The chain carries TRBV20-1 and TRBJ2-7; the D is unclear. Germline lookup yields CDR1 DFQATT and CDR2 SNEGSKA (reference sequence). This CDR3 comprises 14 residues. The V and J ends lost 1 base and 0 bases respectively, with 10 bases between them. CDR3 region: CSARVSPLSYEQYF. CDR3 sequence (DNA): TGCAGTGCTAGAGTATCTCCTCTCTCCTACGAGCAGTACTTC.

CDR3 amino acids: CASSLEGDTGELFF. CDR3 coding DNA: TGTGCCAGCAGCTTAGAGGGGGACACCGGGGAGCTGTTTTTT. This chain joins TRBV13 and TRBJ2-2; D might be TRBD1 (6 bases). CDR1 and CDR2 from the germline V gene are PRHDT and FYEKMQ (reference sequence). The ends were cut back, 1 base at V and 3 bases at J, with 6 bases in the middle. The CDR3 has 14 residues.

In its sample, this clonotype was seen once. J is TRBJ1-5 and V is TRBV9; a weak D match, TRBD1 (6 bases). Germline CDR1 reads SGDLS; CDR2 reads YYNGEE. The V gene lost 0 bases and the J gene lost 7 bases, with 14 bases spanning the gap. CDR3 length: 15 amino acids. Here the CDR3 reads CASSVEGGPRQPQHF. Here the CDR3 DNA reads TGTGCCAGCAGCGTAGAGGGGGGGCCTCGGCAGCCCCAGCATTTT. The variable domain in full, with the rest retrieved from reference TRBV9 and TRBJ1-5, is DSGVTQTPKHLITATGQRVTLRCSPRSGDLSVYWYQQSLDQGLQFLIQYYNGEERAKGNILERFSAQQFPDLHSELNLSSLELGDSALYFCASSVEGGPRQPQHFGDGTRLSIL.

On this clonotype itself: At one end the junction does not follow the germline gene, possibly because of a read error. V is TRBV6-2 or TRBV6-3 and J is TRBJ2-7, with TRBD1 as a possible D gene (7 bases). The germline gives CDR1 MNHEY, CDR2 SVGEGT. The CDR3 runs to 15 residues. The CDR3 bases are TGTGCCAGCAGTTACTCAGGAGGGGGCTCCCACGAGCAGTACTTC. It specifies CASSYSGGGSHEQYF.

There are a few counts of this clonotype. DNA of the CDR3: TGTGCCAGCTCACCCTCGGGGAGTACAGATACGCAGTATTTT. This translates into CASSPSGSTDTQYF. V and J are TRBV18 and TRBJ2-3, with a weak D call TRBD2 (5 bases). The CDR3 is 14 amino acids. Germline CDR1 reads KGHSH; CDR2 reads LQKENI. Trimming removed 3 bases from V and 3 bases from J, with 10 bases in between.

The chain couples TRBV4-1 to TRBJ2-1; D gene uncertain. This CDR3 contains 15 residues. V was cut by 1 base and J by 8 bases, with 15 bases left in between. Germline V gene lookup returns CDR1 MGHRA and CDR2 YSYEKL. CDR3 amino acids: CASSQATAESDEQFF. As DNA, the CDR3 is TGCGCCAGCAGCCAAGCAACAGCCGAAAGCGATGAGCAGTTCTTC.

The chain combines TRBV11-2 with TRBJ1-1, with D unresolved. The germline CDR1 and CDR2 sequences are SGHAT and FQNNGV. The CDR3 extends over 14 amino acids. With 0 bases removed from V and 3 bases from J, the gap between germline ends came to 8 bases. CDR3 loop: CASSLDRGYTEAFF. CDR3 sequence (DNA): TGTGCCAGCAGCTTAGATCGTGGTTACACTGAAGCTTTCTTT.

The genes are TRBV6-4 and TRBJ2-1; the D gene is possibly TRBD1 (5 bases). The germline gives CDR1 MRHNA, CDR2 SNTAGT. The CDR3 extends over 15 amino acids. The V end was cut by 5 bases, the J end by 2 bases, with 13 bases between. In nucleotides, the CDR3 is TGTGCCAGCAGTCCCTCAGCAGGGACCTACAATGAGCAGTTCTTC. Protein: CASSPSAGTYNEQFF.

The rearrangement links TRBV19 to TRBJ2-7; 11 bases are shared with TRBD2. V shed 7 bases, J shed 2 bases, and the junction held 7 bases outside the gene matches. The length of the CDR3 is 15 residues. Germline CDR1 reads LNHDA; CDR2 reads SQIVND (reference sequence). The CDR3 nucleotides are TGTGCCAGTACCTTAGCGGGAGGGACGACCTACGAGCAGTACTTC. Translating it yields CASTLAGGTTYEQYF.

This sequence joins TRBV7-9 and TRBJ1-2; no firm D call. In germline, CDR1 is SEHNR, CDR2 FQNEAQ (reference sequence). There are 14 residues in the CDR3. V was pared by 3 bases and J by 6 bases, with 14 bases between. CDR3 nucleotides: TGTGCCAGCAGCTTTTTAGAGGGCGGCGATGGCTACACCTTC. Protein: CASSFLEGGDGYTF.

CDR3: CATSRDPPSTDTQYF. In DNA, the CDR3 is TGTGCCACCAGCAGAGATCCTCCGTCCACAGATACGCAGTATTTT. V gene TRBV15 combines with J gene TRBJ2-3; no clear D gene. In germline, CDR1 is LNHNV, CDR2 YYDKDF (reference sequence). Trimming left V 0 bases short and J 2 bases short, with 9 bases between. CDR3 length equals 15 residues.

The chain is built from TRBV19 and TRBJ1-1; D remains unclear. Germline V CDR1 and CDR2: LNHDA, SQIVND (reference sequence). The CDR3 contains 12 residues. CDR3 in amino acids: CACRQMNTEAFF. For the CDR3, the DNA is TGTGCGTGTAGGCAGATGAACACTGAAGCTTTCTTT.

The rearrangement uses TRBV7-2 and TRBJ1-2; no definite D call. Germline loops: CDR1 SGHTA, CDR2 FQGNSA. The ends were cut back, 4 bases at V and 2 bases at J, with 5 bases in the middle. The CDR3 runs to 12 residues. In DNA, the CDR3 is TGTGCCAGCAGCTCGACCAACTATGGCTACACCTTC. Translation gives CASSSTNYGYTF.

V gene TRBV5-1 combines with J gene TRBJ2-7, with 9 bases aligning to TRBD1. This CDR3 has 13 residues. The J segment lost 4 bases and the V segment lost 3 bases, leaving 2 bases of the junction unmatched. CDR1 is SGHRS and CDR2 is YFSETQ in the germline V gene. In nucleotides, the CDR3 is TGCGCCAGCAGCTGGGACAGGGAGTACGAGCAGTACTTC. Protein sequence: CASSWDREYEQYF.

This chain uses TRBV4-3 with TRBJ2-3; the D gene could be TRBD1 or TRBD2 (5 bases each). CDR3 length equals 17 residues. The V gene's germline CDR1 is LGHNA and CDR2 YSLEER. The V end lost 4 bases, the J end lost 5 bases, and 22 bases lay between the germline ends. Here the CDR3 reads CASSLGPGPLTRDTQYF. The DNA for the CDR3 is TGCGCCAGCAGCCTCGGCCCGGGACCACTCACCAGAGATACGCAGTATTTT.

The chain joins TRBV5-6 to TRBJ1-3; D gene uncertain. Germline values: CDR1 SGHDT, CDR2 YYEEEE. With 0 bases removed from V and 0 bases from J, the gap between germline ends came to 7 bases. This CDR3 spans 15 amino acids. The CDR3 spells CASSLGWGSGNTIYF. CDR3 bases: TGTGCCAGCAGCTTGGGTTGGGGCTCTGGAAACACCATATATTTT.

The chain uses TRBV18 and TRBJ2-5; TRBD1 agrees at 10 bases. The trim removed 2 bases at V and 4 bases at J, leaving 7 bases unmatched. This CDR3 comprises 16 residues. Germline V gives CDR1 KGHSH, CDR2 LQKENI. CDR3 loop: CASSPRDRGRTETQYF. DNA for the CDR3: TGTGCCAGCTCACCAAGGGACAGGGGAAGGACAGAGACCCAGTACTTC.

The chain links TRBV28 to TRBJ2-3; either TRBD1 or TRBD2 may supply D (6 bases each). Trimming left V 2 bases short and J 7 bases short, with 19 bases between. CDR1 is MDHEN and CDR2 is SYDVKM in the germline V gene. This CDR3 has 16 residues. In DNA, the CDR3 is TGTGCCAGCAGTTTAGTCCCGGGGGCCTACGGAAATACGCAGTATTTT. Residues: CASSLVPGAYGNTQYF.

The CDR3, as DNA: TGTGCCATCAGCTCCGTGGAAGTTACGGGAAGCACAGATACGCAGTATTTT. This translates into CAISSVEVTGSTDTQYF. This sequence joins TRBV10-3 and TRBJ2-3; D may be TRBD2 (5 bases). Trimming cost V 6 bases and J 0 bases, with 19 bases left between them. This CDR3 has 17 amino acids. Germline V CDR1 and CDR2: ENHRY, SYGVKD.

The V call is TRBV12-3 or TRBV12-4, the J call TRBJ2-7, with D possibly matching TRBD2 (6 bases). Between the trimmed V and J ends, which lost 6 bases and 6 bases, there was a span of 15 bases. CDR3 size: 13 residues. CDR3 sequence (DNA): TGTGCCAGCAGGGACGGGGGTTTGAGCGAGCAGTACTTC. Amino acids: CASRDGGLSEQYF.

The chain employs TRBV28 and TRBJ1-4, with D unclear. This CDR3 contains 13 residues. The V gene lost 6 bases and the J gene lost 5 bases, with 10 bases spanning the gap. Germline CDR1 is MDHEN and CDR2 is SYDVKM. CDR3 in DNA: TGTGCCAGCAGCGGCGAGAGAAATGAAAAACTGTTTTTT. Residues: CASSGERNEKLFF.

This chain joins TRBV6-5 and TRBJ1-2, with 9 positions matching TRBD1. The CDR3 totals 15 residues. V was pared by 4 bases and J by 6 bases, with 9 bases of the junction left unmatched. Germline V CDR1 and CDR2: MNHEY, SVGAGI. CDR3 protein: CASSSPGQGFDGYTF. DNA of the CDR3: TGTGCCAGCAGTTCCCCGGGACAGGGCTTCGATGGCTACACCTTC.

The rearrangement links TRBV9 to TRBJ2-3, with no clear D. The CDR3 runs 15 residues. Germline V CDR1 and CDR2: SGDLS, YYNGEE. The V gene lost 0 bases and the J gene lost 1 base, with 9 bases spanning the gap. CDR3 sequence (DNA): TGTGCCAGCAGCGTAGGGAGTTCGGGCACAGATACGCAGTATTTT. Translating it yields CASSVGSSGTDTQYF.

This clonotype has a single count. The V call is TRBV25-1, the J call TRBJ2-5; D gene ambiguous. The CDR3 runs 13 residues. Germline CDR1 reads MGHDK; CDR2 reads SYGVNS. Trimming shortened V by 1 base and J by 4 bases, and 7 bases separated the two germline ends. CDR3: CASSELMGETQYF. The CDR3 nucleotides read TGTGCCAGCAGTGAATTGATGGGAGAGACCCAGTACTTC.

J is TRBJ2-3 and V is TRBV6-1; 8 nucleotides match TRBD1. This CDR3 spans 15 amino acids. Germline V gene data show CDR1 as MNHNS and CDR2 as SASEGT. Trimming cost V 5 bases and J 2 bases; bases outside gene matches: 6. In nucleotides, the CDR3 is TGTGCCAGCAGTTACGGGACAGGAGTCACAGATACGCAGTATTTT. Amino acids: CASSYGTGVTDTQYF.

V is TRBV19 and J is TRBJ1-1, with D tentatively TRBD1 (5 bases). Trimming pared 4 bases from V and 1 base from J, leaving 13 bases between. This CDR3 comprises 15 residues. The germline V gene encodes CDR1 LNHDA and CDR2 SQIVND (reference sequence). The CDR3 DNA reads TGTGCCAGTAGTACCGACGGGACGGCGAACACTGAAGCTTTCTTT. It is translated as CASSTDGTANTEAFF.

The CDR3 DNA sequence: TGTGCCAGCGCAGGGCTGTCCGGCTACACCTTC. Encoded protein: CASAGLSGYTF. The genes are TRBV11-2 and TRBJ1-2, with D perhaps matching TRBD1 (5 bases). The V gene's germline CDR1 is SGHAT and CDR2 FQNNGV. The CDR3 is made up of 11 amino acids. V lost 8 bases to trimming and J lost 8 bases, with 12 bases between them.

The rearrangement joins TRBV18 to TRBJ2-3, with D maybe TRBD1 (5 bases). V dropped 7 bases and J dropped 5 bases, with 10 bases sitting between them. The germline gives CDR1 KGHSH, CDR2 LQKENI. There are 12 residues in the CDR3. The CDR3 region is CASFGAQDTQYF. Here the CDR3 DNA reads TGTGCCAGCTTTGGGGCGCAAGATACGCAGTATTTT. The full variable domain, with the rest looked up from reference TRBV18 and TRBJ2-3, is NAGVMQNPRHLVRRRGQEARLRCSPMKGHSHVYWYRQLPEEGLKFMVYLQKENIIDESGMPKERFSAEFPKEGPSILRIQQVVRGDSAAYFCASFGAQDTQYFGPGTRLTVL.

V usage is TRBV4-1 and J usage is TRBJ2-5; 7 positions agree with TRBD2. Germline CDR1 reads MGHRA; CDR2 reads YSYEKL. This CDR3 comprises 18 residues. J lost 0 bases, V lost 4 bases, and 14 bases had no gene match. The CDR3 DNA reads as TGCGCCAGCAGCCCTCGTTGGGCTAGCGGCGCTTACCAAGAGACCCAGTACTTC. Translating it yields CASSPRWASGAYQETQYF.